The clone carrying this T cell receptor beta chain has just a few counts. Its antigen is unidentified. Isolated RNA was reverse transcribed in full, so expressed TCRB transcripts were sequenced. An average of around 3.9 million reads was obtained for naive, central memory and regulatory T cell samples. This table comes from immunoSEQ multiplex PCR, and its TCRdb copy is limited to in-frame clones, with some not included. The table has over 200,000 clones, about 11% seen once. Post-sort purity exceeded 95% for all sorted populations. This entry comes from a study of beta chain features in type 1 diabetes. Study results and caveats: An over-representation of cells with high TCR expression could result from cDNA sequencing. Equally in patients and controls, PCR might preferentially amplify shorter templates. Moderate but significant shortening of TCRB CDR3s was recorded in all four CD4+ subsets from Type 1 diabetes patients.

The germline V gene has CDR1 ENHRY and CDR2 SYGVKD. This CDR3 spans 12 amino acids. V dropped 4 bases and J dropped 4 bases, with 8 bases sitting between them. The chain recombines TRBV10-3 with TRBJ2-7, with D perhaps TRBD2 (5 bases). The source is a man aged 25 to 40 with type 1 diabetes. Specimen: naive CD4+ T cells from blood. In DNA, the CDR3 is TGTGCCATCAGTGGAAGGAGGTACGAGCAGTACTTC. Translated: CAISGRRYEQYF.